A selection of T cell receptor beta chains follows, all from one sample in a study of blood T cells in healthy people across ages. TCRdb used MiXCR to reprocess the 5' RACE reads, holding one entry per CDR3 protein. The data contain 800,000 to 950,000 distinct CDR3 sequences, 29% of them singletons. These same data were also listed under a study on T cells of mothers and their children.

The sequencing sample was made of blood. The receptors were sampled from a woman in her thirties or forties in good health. The CDR3 runs from the conserved cysteine through the conserved F or W. Each record gives: V gene, J gene, D gene, clone size, CDR3 DNA, CDR3 protein. D genes are given only for firm matches. Rows may omit the clone size; those that give it use once, few, many or a size class.

v_call: TRBV3-1
j_call: TRBJ2-1
d_call: -
clone_size: -
cdr3_nt: TGTGCCAGCAGCCCCCTGGGAATTAGCGATTACAATGAGCAGTTCTTC
cdr3_aa: CASSPLGISDYNEQFF

v_call: TRBV2
j_call: TRBJ1-2
d_call: -
clone_size: -
cdr3_nt: TGTGCCAGCACCCCGAGCAGTGTCTATGGCTACACCTTC
cdr3_aa: CASTPSSVYGYTF

v_call: TRBV4-3
j_call: TRBJ2-1
d_call: -
clone_size: many
cdr3_nt: TGCGCCAGCAGCCAAGAGTTTGCCGAGGAGGCCTACAATGAGCAGTTCTTC
cdr3_aa: CASSQEFAEEAYNEQFF

v_call: TRBV7-2
j_call: TRBJ2-3
d_call: TRBD2
clone_size: many
cdr3_nt: TGTGCCAGCAGCCAACTAGCGGGGGGGCAGGCAGATACGCAGTATTTT
cdr3_aa: CASSQLAGGQADTQYF

v_call: TRBV20-1
j_call: TRBJ1-2
d_call: TRBD1
clone_size: -
cdr3_nt: TGCAGTGCTGTCGGACAGGGGAATAACTATGGCTACACCTTC
cdr3_aa: CSAVGQGNNYGYTF

v_call: TRBV12-3/TRBV12-4
j_call: TRBJ2-6
d_call: -
clone_size: few
cdr3_nt: TGTGCCAGCAGTGTTACTGGGGCCAACGTCCTGACTTTC
cdr3_aa: CASSVTGANVLTF

v_call: TRBV2
j_call: TRBJ2-7
d_call: -
clone_size: -
cdr3_nt: TGTGCCAGCAGTGAGTCTGGTATGGGGGACTCCTACAATGAGCAGTACTTC
cdr3_aa: CASSESGMGDSYNEQYF

v_call: TRBV5-1
j_call: TRBJ2-7
d_call: TRBD1
clone_size: once
cdr3_nt: TGCGCCAGCACGTTGTGGACAGGGCGCTACGAGCAGTACTTC
cdr3_aa: CASTLWTGRYEQYF

v_call: TRBV9
j_call: TRBJ2-1
d_call: TRBD2
clone_size: few
cdr3_nt: TGTGCCAGCAGCGCTAGCGGGGGTTCAAGCTCCTACAATGAGCAGTTCTTC
cdr3_aa: CASSASGGSSSYNEQFF

v_call: TRBV25-1
j_call: TRBJ1-2
d_call: -
clone_size: once
cdr3_nt: TGTGCCAGCAGTGGCCTGGGGAGGACCACGGGTTATGGCTACACCTTC
cdr3_aa: CASSGLGRTTGYGYTF

v_call: TRBV6-5
j_call: TRBJ2-7
d_call: TRBD2
clone_size: few
cdr3_nt: TGTGCCAGCAGTCCGGGACTAGTAACCTACGAGCAGTACTTC
cdr3_aa: CASSPGLVTYEQYF

v_call: TRBV5-1
j_call: TRBJ1-2
d_call: TRBD1
clone_size: -
cdr3_nt: TGCGCCAGCACCAATCCACCGGGACAGGGGATCAGCTATGGCTACACCTTC
cdr3_aa: CASTNPPGQGISYGYTF

v_call: TRBV19
j_call: TRBJ2-7
d_call: TRBD1
clone_size: -
cdr3_nt: TGTGCCAGTAGTATAGATCCGACAGGGCAGTACTACGAGCAGTACTTC
cdr3_aa: CASSIDPTGQYYEQYF

v_call: TRBV11-2
j_call: TRBJ2-5
d_call: -
clone_size: many
cdr3_nt: TGTGCCAGCAGCCCGGGCGGACCTTTTCTAGAGACCCAGTACTTC
cdr3_aa: CASSPGGPFLETQYF

v_call: TRBV28
j_call: TRBJ2-7
d_call: -
clone_size: -
cdr3_nt: TGTGCCAGCAGTCACGCGAGCTCCTACGAGCAGTACTTC
cdr3_aa: CASSHASSYEQYF

v_call: TRBV12-5
j_call: TRBJ1-2
d_call: -
clone_size: -
cdr3_nt: TGTACTAGTGGTTTGGTACTGGGCGTCTATGGCTACACCTTC
cdr3_aa: CTSGLVLGVYGYTF

v_call: TRBV4-1
j_call: TRBJ2-7
d_call: TRBD2
clone_size: few
cdr3_nt: TGCGCCAGCAGCCAACCCCGACTAGCGGGAGGAACCTACGAGCAGTACTTC
cdr3_aa: CASSQPRLAGGTYEQYF

v_call: TRBV20-1
j_call: TRBJ1-2
d_call: TRBD1
clone_size: many
cdr3_nt: TGCAGTGCTTACAGGGGTGACACCTTC
cdr3_aa: CSAYRGDTF

v_call: TRBV5-1
j_call: TRBJ1-6
d_call: -
clone_size: many
cdr3_nt: TGCGCCAGCAGCTTGGAGGCTAGTTCACCCCTCCACTTT
cdr3_aa: CASSLEASSPLHF

v_call: TRBV27
j_call: TRBJ2-7
d_call: -
clone_size: many
cdr3_nt: TGTGCCAGCAGCCTAGGGGCAAGTTACGAGCAGTACTTC
cdr3_aa: CASSLGASYEQYF

v_call: TRBV19
j_call: TRBJ2-7
d_call: TRBD1
clone_size: few
cdr3_nt: TGTGCCAGTAGGCGGACAGGGGGCACGGACGAGCAGTACTTC
cdr3_aa: CASRRTGGTDEQYF

v_call: TRBV28
j_call: TRBJ2-1
d_call: TRBD1
clone_size: few
cdr3_nt: TGTGCCAGCAGTTTGTTCCCTGGGACAGGATCCTACAATGAGCAGTTCTTC
cdr3_aa: CASSLFPGTGSYNEQFF

v_call: TRBV9
j_call: TRBJ2-5
d_call: TRBD2
clone_size: many
cdr3_nt: TGTGCCAGCAGCGGGACTAGCGGGGGGGCTATGGAGACCCAGTACTTC
cdr3_aa: CASSGTSGGAMETQYF

v_call: TRBV29-1
j_call: TRBJ1-2
d_call: -
clone_size: -
cdr3_nt: TGCAGCGTTGGAGCCGGAGGGGCCTATGGCTACACCTTC
cdr3_aa: CSVGAGGAYGYTF

v_call: TRBV4-1
j_call: TRBJ2-5
d_call: -
clone_size: few
cdr3_nt: TGCGCCAGCAGCCAAGTGGGGACATTTGGGACCCAGTACTTC
cdr3_aa: CASSQVGTFGTQYF

v_call: TRBV7-9
j_call: TRBJ1-1
d_call: -
clone_size: few
cdr3_nt: TGTGCCAGCAGCCTCTCCTTGGACGGCATGAACACTGAAGCTTTCTTT
cdr3_aa: CASSLSLDGMNTEAFF

v_call: TRBV7-2
j_call: TRBJ2-1
d_call: TRBD2
clone_size: -
cdr3_nt: TGTGCCGGCAGCTTAGTACGAGGGCTAGCGGGGAACTACAATGAGCAGTTCTTC
cdr3_aa: CAGSLVRGLAGNYNEQFF

v_call: TRBV29-1
j_call: TRBJ1-6
d_call: TRBD1
clone_size: many
cdr3_nt: TGCAGCGTCCAGGGACAGCCCAATTCACCCCTCCACTTT
cdr3_aa: CSVQGQPNSPLHF

v_call: TRBV5-6
j_call: TRBJ2-1
d_call: TRBD2
clone_size: -
cdr3_nt: TGTGCCAGCAGCTTGGTGACTAGCGGGTACAATGAGCAGTTCTTC
cdr3_aa: CASSLVTSGYNEQFF

v_call: TRBV9
j_call: TRBJ2-1
d_call: TRBD2
clone_size: many
cdr3_nt: TGTGCCAGCAGCGTAGAAAGCGGGGGGCTCAATGAGCAGTTCTTC
cdr3_aa: CASSVESGGLNEQFF

v_call: TRBV6-5
j_call: TRBJ2-7
d_call: TRBD2
clone_size: -
cdr3_nt: TGTGCCAGCAGTCCCCGGGGAGGGAGGGATTCCTACGAGCAGTACTTC
cdr3_aa: CASSPRGGRDSYEQYF

v_call: TRBV29-1
j_call: TRBJ1-2
d_call: -
clone_size: many
cdr3_nt: TGCAGCGTTGAAGGAGGCCAGCGCTATGGCTACACCTTC
cdr3_aa: CSVEGGQRYGYTF

v_call: TRBV7-3
j_call: TRBJ1-2
d_call: -
clone_size: -
cdr3_nt: -
cdr3_aa: CASREDMNTEAFFGQGDYGYTF